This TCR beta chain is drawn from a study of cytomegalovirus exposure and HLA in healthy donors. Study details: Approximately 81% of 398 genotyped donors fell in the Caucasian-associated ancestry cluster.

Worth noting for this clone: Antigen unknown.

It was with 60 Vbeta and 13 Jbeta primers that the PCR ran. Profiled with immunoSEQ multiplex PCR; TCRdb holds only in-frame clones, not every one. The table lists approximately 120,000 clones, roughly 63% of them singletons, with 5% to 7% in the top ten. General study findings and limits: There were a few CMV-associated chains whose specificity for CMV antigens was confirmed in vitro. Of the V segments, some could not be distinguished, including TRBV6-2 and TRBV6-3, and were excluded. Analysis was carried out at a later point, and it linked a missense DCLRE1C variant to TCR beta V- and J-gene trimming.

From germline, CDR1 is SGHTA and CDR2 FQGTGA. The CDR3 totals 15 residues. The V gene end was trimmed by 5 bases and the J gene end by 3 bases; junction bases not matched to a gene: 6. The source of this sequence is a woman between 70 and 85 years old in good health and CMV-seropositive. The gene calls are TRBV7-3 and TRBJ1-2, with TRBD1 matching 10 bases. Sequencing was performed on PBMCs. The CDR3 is CASSPTGGADYGYTF. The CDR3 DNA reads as TGTGCCAGCAGCCCGACAGGGGGCGCCGACTATGGCTACACCTTC.